The 18 T cell receptor beta chains reported below all come from one sample, sequenced in a study of cytomegalovirus exposure and HLA in healthy donors. 13 Jbeta primers and 60 Vbeta primers were used for the PCR. The method was immunoSEQ multiplex PCR; TCRdb's version includes in-frame clones alone and lacks a portion of them. The sample lists about 160,000 clones, around 90% seen once, with over 0.8% in the top ten. Source material: PBMCs. The receptors originated from a woman aged 25-40 years in good health and CMV-seronegative.

CDR3: CASSRGGGTEAFF. CDR3 DNA sequence: TGTGCCAGCTCAAGAGGGGGGGGCACTGAAGCTTTCTTT. The gene calls are TRBV18 and TRBJ1-1, with D tentatively TRBD1 (6 bases). The germline V and J ends were trimmed by 5 bases and 4 bases, with 11 bases remaining between them. The germline gives CDR1 KGHSH, CDR2 LQKENI. This CDR3 has 13 residues.

On this clone: Additional DNA sequences in this sample encode the identical CDR3. The genes are TRBV30 and TRBJ1-5; D call uncertain. There are 13 residues in the CDR3. Germline loops: CDR1 GTSNPN, CDR2 SVGIG (reference sequence). The V end lost 0 bases, the J end lost 4 bases, and 7 bases lay between the germline ends. The CDR3 nucleotides read TGTGCCTGGAGTGTACGCGGTAATCAGCCCCAGCATTTT. This encodes CAWSVRGNQPQHF.

The V gene is TRBV11-3, the J gene TRBJ2-7; D remains unclear. Trimming stripped 2 bases from V and 1 base from J, with 9 bases between. The length of the CDR3 is 14 residues. Germline CDR1 reads SGHNT; CDR2 reads YENEEA. The CDR3 DNA sequence: TGTGCCAGCAGCTTATCTACGGTATCCTACGAGCAGTACTTC. It is translated as CASSLSTVSYEQYF.

The J gene is TRBJ2-7, the V gene TRBV6-5, with 7 bases lining up with TRBD2. This CDR3 region has 14 residues. V shed 4 bases and J 4 bases; nucleotides not matched to a gene: 7. The germline V gene has CDR1 MNHEY and CDR2 SVGAGI. The CDR3 region is CASSSGGSLYEQYF. In nucleotides, the CDR3 is TGTGCCAGCAGTTCCGGGGGGAGTCTTTACGAGCAGTACTTC.

The chain combines TRBV7-9 with TRBJ1-1, with TRBD1 matching over 7 bases. The V gene's germline CDR1 is SEHNR and CDR2 FQNEAQ (reference sequence). V trimming: 5 bases; J trimming: 6 bases; junction bases outside the gene matches: 6. The CDR3 contains 13 residues. The CDR3 nucleotides read TGTGCCAGCAGCCTAGACAGGGCCGCTGAAGCTTTCTTT. It specifies CASSLDRAAEAFF.

V is TRBV7-6 and J is TRBJ2-7; possibly TRBD2 for D (5 bases). Germline CDR1 and CDR2: SGHVS and FNYEAQ. CDR3 length: 15 amino acids. Trimming removed 1 base at V and 3 bases at J, with 13 bases between. CDR3 region: CASSLEVGAVYEQYF. The DNA for the CDR3 is TGTGCCAGCAGCTTAGAGGTAGGAGCGGTCTACGAGCAGTACTTC.

V usage is TRBV21-1 and J usage is TRBJ1-1. TRBV21-1 is given as a pseudogene. The CDR3 runs 14 residues. The CDR3 loop reads CASSKGRGVTEAFF. CDR3 coding DNA: TGTGCCAGCAGCAAAGGGCGGGGGGTTACTGAAGCTTTCTTT.

The chain links TRBV5-6 to TRBJ2-3, with D possibly being TRBD2 (6 bases). With 1 base removed from V and 5 bases from J, the gap between germline ends came to 17 bases. This CDR3 has 16 residues. The germline V gene encodes CDR1 SGHDT and CDR2 YYEEEE. In DNA form, the CDR3 reads TGTGCCAGCAGCTTGCGGACCGGGACTCTTAAAGATACGCAGTATTTT. Amino acids: CASSLRTGTLKDTQYF.

The chain joins TRBV10-1 to TRBJ2-1, with 9 bases fitting TRBD2. The CDR3 has 15 amino acids. CDR1 WNHNN and CDR2 SYGVQD come from the germline V gene (reference sequence). V gave up 2 bases and J gave up 7 bases; unmatched junction bases: 6. CDR3 coding DNA: TGCGCCAGCAGTGAGGCGGGAGGGCCTCTTAATGAGCAGTTCTTC. It encodes CASSEAGGPLNEQFF.

This clone has only a few counts. This chain connects TRBV5-1 to TRBJ2-6, with a tentative D call TRBD1 (5 bases). This CDR3 region has 16 residues. Trimming took 1 base from V and 0 from J, leaving 8 bases between them. Germline CDR1 and CDR2: SGHRS and YFSETQ. For the CDR3, the DNA is TGCGCCAGCAGCTTGCCGACAGTCTCTGGGGCCAACGTCCTGACTTTC. Amino acids: CASSLPTVSGANVLTF.

This sequence joins TRBV5-1 and TRBJ2-1; 11 bases match TRBD2. This CDR3 is built from 15 residues. Germline V gene sequence: CDR1 SGHRS, CDR2 YFSETQ. The trim removed 3 bases at V and 3 bases at J, leaving 2 bases unmatched. The CDR3 spells CASSWGLADYNEQFF. CDR3 in DNA: TGCGCCAGCAGCTGGGGACTAGCGGACTACAATGAGCAGTTCTTC. The variable domain in full, with the rest retrieved from reference TRBV5-1 and TRBJ2-1, is KAGVTQTPRYLIKTRGQQVTLSCSPISGHRSVSWYQQTPGQGLQFLFEYFSETQRNKGNFPGRFSGRQFSNSRSEMNVSTLELGDSALYLCASSWGLADYNEQFFGPGTRLTVL.

This clone was detected once. The chain joins TRBV30 to TRBJ2-7; D may be TRBD2 (6 bases). The CDR3 is made up of 12 amino acids. The V gene lost 4 bases and the J gene lost 3 bases, with 10 bases spanning the gap. Germline V lookup: CDR1 GTSNPN, CDR2 SVGIG (reference sequence). CDR3: CAWNGGDYEQYF. The CDR3 DNA follows: TGTGCCTGGAACGGGGGAGACTACGAGCAGTACTTC.

The chain has TRBV5-1 and TRBJ1-4, with TRBD1 matching 7 bases. The V and J ends lost 0 bases and 0 bases, in that order; junction bases with no gene match: 8. The CDR3 is made up of 18 amino acids. CDR1 and CDR2 from the germline V gene are SGHRS and YFSETQ. The CDR3 is CASSLGPNQGATNEKLFF. As DNA, the CDR3 is TGCGCCAGCAGCTTGGGACCCAATCAGGGGGCAACTAATGAAAAACTGTTTTTT.

J is TRBJ2-4 and V is TRBV2, with a tentative D call TRBD2 (5 bases). Germline V lookup: CDR1 SNHLY, CDR2 FYNNEI. With 5 bases removed from V and 7 bases from J, the gap between germline ends came to 15 bases. The CDR3 is 14 residues long. The CDR3 spells CASSLTGPGNIQYF. The CDR3 coding sequence is TGTGCCAGCAGTCTTACCGGGCCGGGGAACATTCAGTACTTC.

This rearrangement joins TRBV7-2 to TRBJ2-3, with 9 nucleotides matching TRBD2. The CDR3 runs to 14 residues. The germline V gene has CDR1 SGHTA and CDR2 FQGNSA. J was trimmed by 3 bases and V by 3 bases; bases with no gene match: 1. DNA for the CDR3: TGTGCCAGCAGCTTCAGCGGGGGGACAGATACGCAGTATTTT. This gives the protein CASSFSGGTDTQYF.

In the case of this clone: A junction boundary mismatches the germline segment, possibly from a read error. This chain links TRBV9 with TRBJ2-7; D remains unclear. CDR1 and CDR2 (germline): SGDLS, YYNGEE. The CDR3 loop spans 16 amino acids. The CDR3 bases are TGTGCCAGCACCGTAGGCGGATCAACCATTCCCTACGAGCAGTACTTC. Protein product: CASTVGGSTIPYEQYF.

This chain connects TRBV11-2 to TRBJ1-1, with a possible D match to TRBD1 (5 bases). This CDR3 contains 14 residues. Trimming cost V 2 bases and J 0 bases, with 7 bases left between them. Germline-derived CDR1 and CDR2 are SGHAT and FQNNGV. The CDR3 spells CASSLTGMNTEAFF. The CDR3 DNA sequence: TGTGCCAGCAGCTTAACAGGTATGAACACTGAAGCTTTCTTT.

Regarding this clone: The sample carries other DNA sequences with the same CDR3. This chain links TRBV15 with TRBJ1-1; a weak D match, TRBD1 (6 bases). V gave up 0 bases and J gave up 4 bases, with 12 bases separating them. Germline values: CDR1 LNHNV, CDR2 YYDKDF (reference sequence). The CDR3 runs 15 residues. The CDR3 loop reads CATSRDRGGGTEAFF. Here the CDR3 DNA reads TGTGCCACCAGCAGAGACAGGGGTGGTGGCACTGAAGCTTTCTTT. Variable domain in full (rest from reference TRBV15 and TRBJ1-1): DAMVIQNPRYQVTQFGKPVTLSCSQTLNHNVMYWYQQKSSQAPKLLFHYYDKDFNNEADTPDNFQSRRPNTSFCFLDIRSPGLGDTAMYLCATSRDRGGGTEAFFGQGTRLTVV.